This T cell receptor beta chain was documented in a study of cytomegalovirus exposure and HLA in healthy donors. The overall study: A subsequent analysis stated that the approximately 120 validation repertoires were run on the same platform as the approximately 700 first-cohort repertoires. Study-wide points: Most TCR sequences were uncommon, yet certain public TCRs appeared in many donors. The tendency of first-cohort TCR clusters to co-occur in the roughly 120 validation repertoires was identified by a subsequent analysis. A classifier reportedly called cytomegalovirus status with high sensitivity and specificity.

The ends lost 4 bases at V and 7 bases at J; junction bases unmatched: 6. The CDR3 covers 14 residues. Germline loops: CDR1 KGHSH, CDR2 LQKENI. Sequencing was performed with immunoSEQ multiplex PCR; in TCRdb, only in-frame clones are kept and a portion is missing. The table lists 250,000 to 350,000 clones, 88% of them singletons. To note about this clone: Its antigen is not identified.

This receptor was obtained from a woman aged 18-30 years in good health and CMV-seronegative. V gene TRBV18 combines with J gene TRBJ1-5, with 8 bases aligning to TRBD1. The sample was PBMCs. The CDR3 DNA follows: TGTGCCAGCTCACGCGGACAGGGAGGGCAGCCCCAGCATTTT. Translation gives CASSRGQGGQPQHF. Drawing the rest from reference TRBV18 and TRBJ1-5, the complete variable domain is NAGVMQNPRHLVRRRGQEARLRCSPMKGHSHVYWYRQLPEEGLKFMVYLQKENIIDESGMPKERFSAEFPKEGPSILRIQQVVRGDSAAYFCASSRGQGGQPQHFGDGTRLSIL.